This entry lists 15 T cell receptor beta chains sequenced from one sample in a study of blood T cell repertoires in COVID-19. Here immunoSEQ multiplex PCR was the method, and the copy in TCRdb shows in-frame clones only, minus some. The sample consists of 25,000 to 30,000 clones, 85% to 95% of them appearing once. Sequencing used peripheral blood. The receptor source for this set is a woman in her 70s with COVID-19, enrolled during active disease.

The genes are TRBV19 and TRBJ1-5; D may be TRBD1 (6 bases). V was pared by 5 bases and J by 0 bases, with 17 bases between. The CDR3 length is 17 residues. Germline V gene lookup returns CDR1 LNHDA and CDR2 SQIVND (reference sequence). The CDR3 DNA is TGTGCCAGTAGTGCCGCCAGGGGTGGTCGTAGCAATCAGCCCCAGCATTTT. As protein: CASSAARGGRSNQPQHF.

The CDR3 here is CASGLALTGMNSYNEQFF. The CDR3 DNA follows: TGTGCTAGTGGTTTGGCCTTGACAGGAATGAATTCCTACAATGAGCAGTTCTTC. This chain joins TRBV12-5 and TRBJ2-1, with D perhaps matching TRBD1 (6 bases). The V gene's germline CDR1 is LGHNT and CDR2 FRNRAP. This CDR3 comprises 18 residues. The V end lost 1 base, the J end lost 1 base, and 17 bases lay between the germline ends. The full variable domain, completed using reference TRBV12-5 and TRBJ2-1, is DARVTQTPRHKVTEMGQEVTMRCQPILGHNTVFWYRQTMMQGLELLAYFRNRAPLDDSGMPKDRFSAEMPDATLATLKIQPSEPRDSAVYFCASGLALTGMNSYNEQFFGPGTRLTVL.

The CDR3 coding sequence is TGTGCCAGTAGTATATCGCCAGGCCATGCTTCCTATAATTCACCCCTCCACTTT. Amino acids: CASSISPGHASYNSPLHF. This chain links TRBV19 with TRBJ1-6; D gene ambiguous. The CDR3 contains 18 residues. The germline V gene encodes CDR1 LNHDA and CDR2 SQIVND (reference sequence). V was trimmed by 2 bases and J by 1 base, leaving 15 bases between them.

The CDR3, as DNA: TGTGCCAGCAGTTCCCTACTCAATAATGAGCAGTTCTTC. It codes for CASSSLLNNEQFF. V and J are TRBV27 and TRBJ2-1; no clear D gene. This CDR3 region has 13 residues. Germline V gene data show CDR1 as MNHEY and CDR2 as SMNVEV (reference sequence). V lost 4 bases and J 7 bases, leaving 11 bases between the germline ends.

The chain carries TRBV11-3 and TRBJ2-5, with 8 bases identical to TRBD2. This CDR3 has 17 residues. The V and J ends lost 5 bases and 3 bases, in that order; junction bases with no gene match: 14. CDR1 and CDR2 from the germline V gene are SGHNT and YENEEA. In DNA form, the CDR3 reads TGTGCCAGCAGCCACGGACTAGCCCCGAACTCAAAAGAGACCCAGTACTTC. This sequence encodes CASSHGLAPNSKETQYF.

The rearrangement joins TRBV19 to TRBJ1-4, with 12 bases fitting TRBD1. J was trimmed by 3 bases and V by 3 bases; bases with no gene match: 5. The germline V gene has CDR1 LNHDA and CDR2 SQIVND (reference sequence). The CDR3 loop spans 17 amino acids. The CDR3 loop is CASSIWGQGASNEKLFF. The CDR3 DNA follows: TGTGCCAGTAGTATTTGGGGACAGGGGGCTTCTAATGAAAAACTGTTTTTT.

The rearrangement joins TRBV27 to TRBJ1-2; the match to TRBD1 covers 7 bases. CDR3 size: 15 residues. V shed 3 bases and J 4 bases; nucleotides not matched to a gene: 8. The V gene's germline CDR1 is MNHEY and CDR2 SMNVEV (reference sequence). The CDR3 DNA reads TGTGCCAGCAGTTTGACAGGGAACGTGGCCTATGGCTACACCTTC. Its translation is CASSLTGNVAYGYTF.

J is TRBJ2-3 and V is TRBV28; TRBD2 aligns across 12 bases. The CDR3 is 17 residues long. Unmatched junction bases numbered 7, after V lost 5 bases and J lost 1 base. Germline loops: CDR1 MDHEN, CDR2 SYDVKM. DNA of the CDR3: TGTGCCAGCAGTGTCCCGGGACTAGCGGGTCGCACAGATACGCAGTATTTT. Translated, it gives CASSVPGLAGRTDTQYF.

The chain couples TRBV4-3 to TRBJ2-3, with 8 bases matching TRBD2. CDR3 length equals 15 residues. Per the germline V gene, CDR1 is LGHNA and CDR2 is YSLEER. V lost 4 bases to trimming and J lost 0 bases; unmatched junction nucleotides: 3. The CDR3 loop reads CASSLAGTSTDTQYF. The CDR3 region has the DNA TGCGCCAGCAGCCTAGCGGGAACCAGCACAGATACGCAGTATTTT.

This chain's CDR3 is CASRHKRTGGFSLHF. The CDR3 bases are TGTGCCAGCAGACATAAGAGGACAGGGGGCTTTTCCCTCCACTTT. The chain combines TRBV13 with TRBJ1-6; TRBD1 aligns across 11 bases. The J segment lost 14 bases and the V segment lost 6 bases, leaving 12 bases of the junction unmatched. In germline, CDR1 is PRHDT, CDR2 FYEKMQ (reference sequence). The CDR3 runs to 15 residues. The full variable domain, in which reference TRBV13 and TRBJ1-6 provide the parts outside the CDR3, is AAGVIQSPRHLIKEKRETATLKCYPIPRHDTVYWYQQGPGQDPQFLISFYEKMQSDKGSIPDRFSAQQFSDYHSELNMSSLELGDSALYFCASRHKRTGGFSLHFGNGTRLTVT.

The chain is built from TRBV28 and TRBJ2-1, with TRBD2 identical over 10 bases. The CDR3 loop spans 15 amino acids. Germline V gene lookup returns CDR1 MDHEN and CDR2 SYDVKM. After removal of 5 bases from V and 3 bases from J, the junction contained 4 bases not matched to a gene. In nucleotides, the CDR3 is TGTGCCAGCAGTCGCCCTAGCGGGAGCTACAATGAGCAGTTCTTC. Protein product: CASSRPSGSYNEQFF.

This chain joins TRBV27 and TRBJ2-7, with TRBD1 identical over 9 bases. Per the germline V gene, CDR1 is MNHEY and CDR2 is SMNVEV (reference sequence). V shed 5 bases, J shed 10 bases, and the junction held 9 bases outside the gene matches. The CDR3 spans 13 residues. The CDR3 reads CASSPTGGFDQYF. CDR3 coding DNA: TGTGCCAGCAGTCCCACAGGGGGCTTCGACCAGTACTTC.

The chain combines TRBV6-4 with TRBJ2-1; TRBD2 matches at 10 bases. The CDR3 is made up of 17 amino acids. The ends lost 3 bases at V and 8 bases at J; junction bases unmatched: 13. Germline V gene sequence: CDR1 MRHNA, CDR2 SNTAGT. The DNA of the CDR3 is TGTGCCAGCAGTGAAACTATTACTAGCGGGAAGTCACATGAGCAGTTCTTC. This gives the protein CASSETITSGKSHEQFF.

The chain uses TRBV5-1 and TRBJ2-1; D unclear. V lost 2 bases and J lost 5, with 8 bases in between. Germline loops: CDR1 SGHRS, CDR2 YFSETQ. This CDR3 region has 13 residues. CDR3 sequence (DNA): TGCGCCAGCAGCTTCTTACTTGACAATGAGCAGTTCTTC. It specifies CASSFLLDNEQFF.

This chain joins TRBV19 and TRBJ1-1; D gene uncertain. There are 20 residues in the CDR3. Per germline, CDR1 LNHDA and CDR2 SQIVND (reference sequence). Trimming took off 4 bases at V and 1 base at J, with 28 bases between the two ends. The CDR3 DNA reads TGTGCCAGTAGTACCCTTCTGTCGACCGTTGGGAGGACGGCGAACACTGAAGCTTTCTTT. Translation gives CASSTLLSTVGRTANTEAFF.